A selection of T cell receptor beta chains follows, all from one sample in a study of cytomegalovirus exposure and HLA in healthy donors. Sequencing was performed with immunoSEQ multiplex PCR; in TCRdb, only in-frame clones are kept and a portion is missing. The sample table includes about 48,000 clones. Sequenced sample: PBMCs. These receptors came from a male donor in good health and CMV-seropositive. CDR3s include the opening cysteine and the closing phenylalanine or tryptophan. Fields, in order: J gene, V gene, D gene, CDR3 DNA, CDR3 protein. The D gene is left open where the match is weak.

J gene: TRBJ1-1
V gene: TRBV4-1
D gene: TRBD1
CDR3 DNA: TGCGCCAGCAGCTTTCAGGGGGCCGCCACTGAAGCTTTCTTT
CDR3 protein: CASSFQGAATEAFF

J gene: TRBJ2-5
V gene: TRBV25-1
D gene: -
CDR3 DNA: TGTGCCAGCGGTACCTACAGGGACCAAGAGACCCAGTACTTC
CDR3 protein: CASGTYRDQETQYF

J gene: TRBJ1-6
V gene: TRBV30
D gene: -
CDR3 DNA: TGTGCCTGGAGTGCTGGGGCCAATTCACCCCTCCACTTT
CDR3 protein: CAWSAGANSPLHF

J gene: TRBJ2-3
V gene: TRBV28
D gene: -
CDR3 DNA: TGTGCCAGCAGTTTGCGGGGGCCGGGCACAGATACGCAGTATTTT
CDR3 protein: CASSLRGPGTDTQYF

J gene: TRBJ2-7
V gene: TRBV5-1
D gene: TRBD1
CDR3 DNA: TGCGCCAGCAGCCCGCGGACAGGGGAGTCCTACGAGCAGTACTTC
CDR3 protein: CASSPRTGESYEQYF

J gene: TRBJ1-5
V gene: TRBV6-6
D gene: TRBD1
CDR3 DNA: TGTGCCAGCAGTTACACACAGGGGGCGTACCAGCCCCAGCATTTT
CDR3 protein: CASSYTQGAYQPQHF

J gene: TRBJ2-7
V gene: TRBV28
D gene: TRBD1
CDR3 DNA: TGTGCCAGCAGTACTGGACAGGGCGAAATAACCTACGAGCAGTACTTC
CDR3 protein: CASSTGQGEITYEQYF

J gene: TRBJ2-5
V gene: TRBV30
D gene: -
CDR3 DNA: TGTGCCTGGAGTGTTACGGGGAGCTTCCAAGAGACCCGGTACTTC
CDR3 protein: CAWSVTGSFQETRYF

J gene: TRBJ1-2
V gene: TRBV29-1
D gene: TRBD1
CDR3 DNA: TGCAGCGTCCGGGACAGGGTCTCCCTATCTGGCTACACCTTC
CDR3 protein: CSVRDRVSLSGYTF

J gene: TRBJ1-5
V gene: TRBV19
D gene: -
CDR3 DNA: TGTGCCAGTAGTATTCCCCGCAGGGGTAATCAGCCCCAGCATTTT
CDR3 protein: CASSIPRRGNQPQHF

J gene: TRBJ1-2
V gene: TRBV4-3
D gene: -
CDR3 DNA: TGCGCCAGCAGCCAAGTAGCCATAGGCAACTATGGCTACACCTTC
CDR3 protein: CASSQVAIGNYGYTF

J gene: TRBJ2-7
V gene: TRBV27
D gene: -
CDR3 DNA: TGTGCCAGCAGTTTGAGGAGCGCCTACGAGCAGTACTTC
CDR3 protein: CASSLRSAYEQYF

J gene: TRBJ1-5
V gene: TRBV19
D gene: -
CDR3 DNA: TGTGCCAGTAGTCGTCAAGTGAAGCGACCTTATAGCAATCAGCCCCAGCATTTT
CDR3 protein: CASSRQVKRPYSNQPQHF

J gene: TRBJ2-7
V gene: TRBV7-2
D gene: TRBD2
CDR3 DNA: TGTGCCAGCAGCTTGGCGGGGGACTACGAGCAGTACTTC
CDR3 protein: CASSLAGDYEQYF

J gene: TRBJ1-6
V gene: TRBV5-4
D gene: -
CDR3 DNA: TGTGCCAGCAGCTTGCCGGGGGAGAATTCACCCCTCCACTTT
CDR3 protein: CASSLPGENSPLHF

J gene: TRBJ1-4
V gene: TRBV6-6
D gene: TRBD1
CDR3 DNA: TGTGCCAGCAGCATGGGACAGGGGGCTGAAAAACTGTTTTTT
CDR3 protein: CASSMGQGAEKLFF

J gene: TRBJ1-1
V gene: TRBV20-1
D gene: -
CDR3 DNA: TGCAGTGCGCCAGTGAACACTGAAGCTTTCTTT
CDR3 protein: CSAPVNTEAFF

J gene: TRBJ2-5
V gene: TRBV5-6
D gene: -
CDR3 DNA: TGTGCCAGCAGTGGTCGGACAGCGGAGACCCAGTACTTC
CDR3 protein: CASSGRTAETQYF

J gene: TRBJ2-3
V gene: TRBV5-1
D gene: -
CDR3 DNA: TGCGCCAGCAGCTTGGCCGGCACAGATACGCAGTATTTT
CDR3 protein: CASSLAGTDTQYF

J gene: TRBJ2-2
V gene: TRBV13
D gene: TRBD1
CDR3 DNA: TGTGCCAGCAGCATCCCAGGGGGCGTGTTCGGGGAGCTGTTTTTT
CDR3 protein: CASSIPGGVFGELFF

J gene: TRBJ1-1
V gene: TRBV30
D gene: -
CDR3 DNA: TGTGCCTGGAGTGTCCATCCCCAGACTGGAGCTTTCTTT
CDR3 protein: CAWSVHPQTGAFF

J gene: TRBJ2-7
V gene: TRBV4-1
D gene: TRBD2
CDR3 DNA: TGCGCCAGCAGCCCCCGAAGGAACGCGGGGGTCGCCGAGCAGTACTTC
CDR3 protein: CASSPRRNAGVAEQYF

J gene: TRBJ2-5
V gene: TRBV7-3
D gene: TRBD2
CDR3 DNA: TGTGCCAGCAGCCATACTAGCGGGGGCCAAGAGACCCAGTACTTC
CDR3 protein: CASSHTSGGQETQYF

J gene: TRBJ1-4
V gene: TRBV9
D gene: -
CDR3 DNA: TGTGCCAGCAGCGATCCAGGAGGGGCGAATGAAAAACTGTTTTTT
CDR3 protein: CASSDPGGANEKLFF

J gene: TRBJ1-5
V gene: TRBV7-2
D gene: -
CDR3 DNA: TGTGCCAGCAGCCGGGGGGCGGATCAGCCCCAGCATTTT
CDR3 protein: CASSRGADQPQHF

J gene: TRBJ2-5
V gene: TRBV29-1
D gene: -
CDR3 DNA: TGCAGCGTTGAAAAGGGGCGGGGAGAGACCCAGTACTTC
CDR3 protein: CSVEKGRGETQYF

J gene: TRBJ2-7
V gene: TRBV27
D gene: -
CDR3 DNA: TGTGCCAGCAGTTTATCCGGGGGGCTTTCAAACGAGCAGTACTTC
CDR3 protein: CASSLSGGLSNEQYF